What follows are 13 T cell receptor beta chains derived from one specimen sequenced in a study of blood T cell repertoires in COVID-19. Using immunoSEQ multiplex PCR, the repertoire was profiled, and TCRdb retains in-frame clones only, with some absent. The sample yields some 700,000 clones, 85% to 90% seen once. The specimen sequenced was peripheral blood. These receptors originate from a woman aged 18-29 years with acute or convalescent COVID-19.

This chain joins TRBV7-9 and TRBJ2-3; 9 bases agree with TRBD2. The CDR3 runs to 15 residues. After removal of 3 bases from V and 4 bases from J, the junction contained 5 bases not matched to a gene. Germline-derived CDR1 and CDR2 are SEHNR and FQNEAQ (reference sequence). The CDR3 coding sequence is TGTGCCAGCAGCTTGCGGCGGGGGGGGGCAGATACGCAGTATTTT. Translated, it gives CASSLRRGGADTQYF.

This rearrangement joins TRBV7-8 to TRBJ2-5; 12 bases match TRBD2. Trimming cost V 1 base and J 0 bases; bases outside gene matches: 6. Germline assignment: CDR1 SGHVS and CDR2 FQNEAQ. The CDR3 runs 18 residues. In nucleotides, the CDR3 is TGTGCCAGCAGCTTAGGACTAGCGGGGGATCCGTACCAAGAGACCCAGTACTTC. It is translated as CASSLGLAGDPYQETQYF.

The V and J genes are TRBV7-2 and TRBJ2-1; TRBD2 matches 8 bases. The CDR3 covers 15 residues. The germline gives CDR1 SGHTA, CDR2 FQGNSA. Trimming at V came to 5 bases and at J to 4 bases, leaving 7 bases not matched to a gene. The CDR3 sequence: CASSPRGGRYNEQFF. In DNA form, the CDR3 reads TGTGCCAGCAGCCCCCGGGGGGGCCGATACAATGAGCAGTTCTTC.

The chain employs TRBV19 and TRBJ2-3; D is unclear. V was clipped by 5 bases and J by 1 base, with 4 bases between them. The CDR3 totals 12 residues. Germline CDR1 is LNHDA and CDR2 is SQIVND (reference sequence). The CDR3 bases are TGTGCCAGTAGTTCGGGCACAGATACGCAGTATTTT. Translated: CASSSGTDTQYF.

The chain links TRBV6-5 to TRBJ1-1; TRBD1 might be the D (5 bases). The CDR3 is 14 amino acids. V was pared by 6 bases and J by 1 base, with 12 bases between. The V gene's germline CDR1 is MNHEY and CDR2 SVGAGI. CDR3 DNA: TGTGCCAGCAGCCTGAGAAGGGGGAACACTGAAGCTTTCTTT. Its translation: CASSLRRGNTEAFF.

This clone was picked up a small number of times. This sequence joins TRBV18 and TRBJ2-7; 7 bases align to TRBD2. CDR3 length: 16 amino acids. The germline V gene encodes CDR1 KGHSH and CDR2 LQKENI. The trim removed 3 bases at V and 2 bases at J, leaving 10 bases unmatched. The CDR3 nucleotides are TGTGCCAGCTCACCTCTGGATAGGCGGGAGCCCTACGAGCAGTACTTC. This encodes CASSPLDRREPYEQYF.

The chain links TRBV18 to TRBJ2-2; D remains unclear. Deletions cut 3 bases from V and 0 bases from J, with 5 bases between. The CDR3 is made up of 14 amino acids. Germline CDR1 and CDR2: KGHSH and LQKENI. DNA for the CDR3: TGTGCCAGCTCACCCCGGTCGAACACCGGGGAGCTGTTTTTT. It yields the protein CASSPRSNTGELFF.

This clone was found once. V is TRBV5-1 and J is TRBJ1-2; 8 nucleotides line up with TRBD1. V lost 3 bases and J lost 8; bases outside the gene matches: 9. Germline-derived CDR1 and CDR2 are SGHRS and YFSETQ. This CDR3 comprises 14 residues. DNA for the CDR3: TGCGCCAGCAGCTCAGTCCAGGGGGCAGGCGGCTACACCTTC. It encodes CASSSVQGAGGYTF.

This clone was recorded once. This chain connects TRBV7-7 to TRBJ1-5; no clear D. From germline, CDR1 is SSHAT and CDR2 FNYEAQ (reference sequence). This CDR3 comprises 13 residues. V was shortened by 1 base and J by 4 bases, with 5 bases between the two germline ends. The CDR3, as DNA: TGTGCCAGCAGCTTAGACAGAAATCAGCCCCAGCATTTT. This translates into CASSLDRNQPQHF.

The chain joins TRBV11-1 to TRBJ1-2, with 8 nucleotides matching TRBD1. The junction had 7 bases not matched to a gene; V was cut back by 3 bases and J by 4 bases. This CDR3 has 15 residues. The V gene's germline CDR1 is SGHAT and CDR2 FQDESV (reference sequence). DNA of the CDR3: TGTGCCAGCAGCTTGACGCCGGGACAGGCCTATGGCTACACCTTC. Translating it yields CASSLTPGQAYGYTF.

This sequence joins TRBV10-3 and TRBJ1-4; the D is unclear. Trimming stripped 3 bases from V and 6 bases from J, with 8 bases between. In germline, CDR1 is ENHRY, CDR2 SYGVKD. The CDR3 sequence is 13 residues long. CDR3 region: CAISDADYEKLFF. The DNA for the CDR3 is TGTGCCATCAGTGATGCGGACTATGAAAAACTGTTTTTT.

There are a few counts of this clone. This chain uses TRBV6-4 with TRBJ1-1; D remains unclear. The length of the CDR3 is 13 residues. Per the germline V gene, CDR1 is MRHNA and CDR2 is SNTAGT. Deletions cut 4 bases from V and 1 base from J, with 7 bases between. The CDR3 sequence is CASSVQANTEAFF. CDR3 sequence (DNA): TGTGCCAGCAGTGTCCAGGCGAACACTGAAGCTTTCTTT.

This clone occurred a few times. The rearrangement joins TRBV7-2 to TRBJ1-4; D is ambiguous. Trimming removed 1 base at V and 5 bases at J, with 8 bases between. The CDR3 is 14 residues long. CDR1 SGHTA and CDR2 FQGNSA come from the germline V gene. The chain's CDR3 is CASSLGRMNEKLFF. The CDR3 DNA is TGTGCCAGCAGCTTAGGGCGGATGAATGAAAAACTGTTTTTT.